These 24 T cell receptor beta chains were all obtained from the same sample, sequenced in a study of blood T cell repertoires in COVID-19. This table comes from immunoSEQ multiplex PCR, and its TCRdb copy is limited to in-frame clones, with some not included. The sample yields about 140,000 clones, approximately 85% seen once. The specimen was peripheral blood. Every receptor here comes from a man aged 45-65 years with acute or convalescent COVID-19.

The V call is TRBV7-8, the J call TRBJ1-2; the D gene is possibly TRBD1 (5 bases). Trimming removed 0 bases from V and 8 bases from J, with 22 bases in between. The CDR3 length is 17 residues. Germline V gene data show CDR1 as SGHVS and CDR2 as FQNEAQ. The CDR3 sequence: CASSLAGGTERAGGYTF. In DNA form, the CDR3 reads TGTGCCAGCAGCTTAGCGGGGGGGACCGAGAGGGCAGGAGGCTACACCTTC. The complete variable domain, with remaining parts taken from reference TRBV7-8 and TRBJ1-2, reads GAGVSQSPRYKVAKRGQDVALRCDPISGHVSLFWYQQALGQGPEFLTYFQNEAQLDKSGLPSDRFFAERPEGSVSTLKIQRTQQEDSAVYLCASSLAGGTERAGGYTFGSGTRLTVV.

The rearrangement joins TRBV19 to TRBJ2-7; D is possibly TRBD1 (6 bases). The V end lost 6 bases, the J end lost 6 bases, and 15 bases lay between the germline ends. Germline CDR1 reads LNHDA; CDR2 reads SQIVND (reference sequence). The CDR3 is 13 amino acids. This chain's CDR3 is CASRDPGVGEQYF. In DNA form, the CDR3 reads TGTGCCAGTAGAGACCCAGGGGTAGGCGAGCAGTACTTC.

V gene TRBV7-3 combines with J gene TRBJ2-7; a possible D gene is TRBD2 (6 bases). This CDR3 spans 14 amino acids. Germline lookup yields CDR1 SGHTA and CDR2 FQGTGA. The germline V and J ends were trimmed by 2 bases and 0 bases, with 8 bases remaining between them. The CDR3 DNA reads as TGTGCCAGCAGCTTAGGCGGGGCCTCCTACGAGCAGTACTTC. Translated: CASSLGGASYEQYF.

A remark on this clone: A read error may produce the germline difference seen at one junction end. CDR3 DNA: TGTGCCAGCAGTATATCCGGGACAGGGTCTGAAGCTTTCTTT. Translated, it gives CASSISGTGSEAFF. The chain recombines TRBV27 with TRBJ1-1, with 9 bases lining up with TRBD1. This CDR3 has 14 residues. CDR1 and CDR2 (germline): MNHEY, SMNVEV (reference sequence).

The genes are TRBV27 and TRBJ1-5; tentative D call: TRBD1 (5 bases). V was pared by 3 bases and J by 5 bases, with 14 bases between. CDR1 is MNHEY, CDR2 SMNVEV, per germline (reference sequence). The length of the CDR3 is 15 residues. Here the CDR3 reads CASSLTAGRYQPQHF. The CDR3 DNA sequence: TGTGCCAGCAGTTTGACAGCAGGCCGCTATCAGCCCCAGCATTTT.

The chain recombines TRBV5-6 with TRBJ2-1; D perhaps matches TRBD1 (5 bases). The germline CDR1 and CDR2 sequences are SGHDT and YYEEEE. Trimming shortened V by 4 bases and J by 3 bases, and 17 bases separated the two germline ends. The CDR3 covers 16 residues. For the CDR3, the DNA is TGTGCCAGCAGCGTAAGACAGAGCCGCTACTACAATGAGCAGTTCTTC. Protein: CASSVRQSRYYNEQFF.

The V gene is TRBV9, the J gene TRBJ1-5; tentative D call: TRBD1 (5 bases). Germline assignment: CDR1 SGDLS and CDR2 YYNGEE. CDR3 length equals 15 residues. The V end lost 0 bases, the J end lost 3 bases, and 10 bases lay between the germline ends. The DNA for the CDR3 is TGTGCCAGCAGCGTAGAGGCAGGGCTCAATCAGCCCCAGCATTTT. It codes for CASSVEAGLNQPQHF.

The chain has TRBV10-3 and TRBJ1-2, with 10 nucleotides matching TRBD1. The CDR3 totals 15 residues. Trimming cost V 0 bases and J 6 bases; bases outside gene matches: 4. Germline V gene sequence: CDR1 ENHRY, CDR2 SYGVKD. Here the CDR3 reads CAISESMTGGDGYTF. The CDR3 DNA follows: TGTGCCATCAGTGAGTCAATGACAGGGGGCGATGGCTACACCTTC.

The chain carries TRBV9 and TRBJ2-1; 10 bases map to TRBD2. There are 17 residues in the CDR3. J lost 8 bases, V lost 3 bases, and 14 bases had no gene match. Germline CDR1 SGDLS, CDR2 YYNGEE. In nucleotides, the CDR3 is TGTGCCAGCAGCGAGCCGTTTACTAGCGGGGAACGCGATGAGCAGTTCTTC. This gives the protein CASSEPFTSGERDEQFF.

For this clone: This same CDR3 is encoded by further DNA sequences in the sample. This rearrangement joins TRBV19 to TRBJ1-1; D might be TRBD1 (5 bases). The ends were cut back, 3 bases at V and 1 base at J, with 9 bases in the middle. Germline-derived CDR1 and CDR2 are LNHDA and SQIVND (reference sequence). This CDR3 is 14 amino acids long. This chain's CDR3 is CASSIGQGNTEAFF. CDR3 nucleotide sequence: TGTGCCAGTAGTATCGGCCAGGGGAACACTGAAGCTTTCTTT.

The rearrangement uses TRBV5-4 and TRBJ2-3; 8 bases line up with TRBD2. Germline V CDR1 and CDR2: SGHNT, YYREEE (reference sequence). The CDR3 extends over 14 amino acids. The trim removed 7 bases at V and 11 bases at J, leaving 15 bases unmatched. CDR3 in amino acids: CASSSGGGHIGQYF. The CDR3 DNA reads TGTGCCAGCTCATCGGGGGGGGGCCATATAGGGCAGTATTTT.

The V call is TRBV12-5, the J call TRBJ2-7, with D hard to call. The CDR3 loop spans 13 amino acids. Germline assignment: CDR1 LGHNT and CDR2 FRNRAP. Trimming took 0 bases from V and 12 from J, leaving 15 bases between them. The CDR3 reads CASGLVPDSVGYF. DNA for the CDR3: TGTGCTAGTGGTTTGGTCCCCGACTCCGTAGGGTACTTC.

The chain uses TRBV19 and TRBJ1-5; D may be TRBD1 (6 bases). Germline values: CDR1 LNHDA, CDR2 SQIVND (reference sequence). The V and J ends lost 5 bases and 0 bases respectively, with 14 bases between them. The CDR3 runs to 16 residues. In DNA, the CDR3 is TGTGCCAGTAGTCTTCGGACAGCATATAGCAATCAGCCCCAGCATTTT. Its translation is CASSLRTAYSNQPQHF.

The count of this clone is one. The DNA for the CDR3 is TGTGCCAGCGGCCCGGGATCCACAGATACGCAGTATTTT. Amino acid sequence: CASGPGSTDTQYF. The gene calls are TRBV25-1 and TRBJ2-3; TRBD2 might be the D (5 bases). From germline, CDR1 is MGHDK and CDR2 SYGVNS. V lost 8 bases to trimming and J lost 2 bases, with 11 bases between them. The length of the CDR3 is 13 residues. Full variable domain (remainder filled in from reference TRBV25-1 and TRBJ2-3): EADIYQTPRYLVIGTGKKITLECSQTMGHDKMYWYQQDPGMELHLIHYSYGVNSTEKGDLSSESTVSRIRTEHFPLTLESARPSHTSQYLCASGPGSTDTQYFGPGTRLTVL.

The genes are TRBV19 and TRBJ1-5; D is unresolved. Germline V gene sequence: CDR1 LNHDA, CDR2 SQIVND (reference sequence). The germline V and J ends were trimmed by 2 bases and 1 base, with 3 bases remaining between them. The CDR3 is 13 residues long. DNA of the CDR3: TGTGCCAGTAGTATATCGAGCAATCAGCCCCAGCATTTT. This encodes CASSISSNQPQHF.

This clone is a singleton in its sample. The chain has TRBV11-2 and TRBJ2-7; 8 bases match TRBD2. The J segment lost 7 bases and the V segment lost 1 base, leaving 12 bases of the junction unmatched. Germline assignment: CDR1 SGHAT and CDR2 FQNNGV. The CDR3 is 16 amino acids. The CDR3 spells CASSLVPASGSREQYF. As DNA, the CDR3 is TGTGCCAGCAGCTTAGTTCCGGCTAGCGGGTCTCGAGAGCAGTACTTC. The full variable domain, its missing parts supplied by reference TRBV11-2 and TRBJ2-7, is EAGVAQSPRYKIIEKRQSVAFWCNPISGHATLYWYQQILGQGPKLLIQFQNNGVVDDSQLPKDRFSAERLKGVDSTLKIQPAKLEDSAVYLCASSLVPASGSREQYFGPGTRLTVT.

This chain uses TRBV19 with TRBJ2-3, with 9 bases aligning to TRBD1. The CDR3 loop spans 15 amino acids. The germline V gene has CDR1 LNHDA and CDR2 SQIVND (reference sequence). V shed 4 bases, J shed 5 bases, and the junction held 7 bases outside the gene matches. CDR3 sequence: CASSKDRGVEDTQYF. Here the CDR3 DNA reads TGTGCCAGTAGTAAGGACAGGGGAGTGGAAGATACGCAGTATTTT.

The rearrangement uses TRBV7-9 and TRBJ1-1, with no clear D. The CDR3 is made up of 13 amino acids. CDR1 and CDR2 from the germline V gene are SEHNR and FQNEAQ (reference sequence). Between the trimmed V and J ends, which lost 3 bases and 4 bases, there was a span of 9 bases. The CDR3: CASSFSYSTEAFF. Written as DNA, the CDR3 is TGTGCCAGCAGCTTTTCCTACAGCACTGAAGCTTTCTTT.

The chain is built from TRBV27 and TRBJ2-2; TRBD2 agrees at 7 bases. Unmatched junction bases numbered 9, after V lost 8 bases and J lost 3 bases. Germline lookup yields CDR1 MNHEY and CDR2 SMNVEV (reference sequence). The CDR3 extends over 15 amino acids. CDR3 DNA sequence: TGTGCCAGCGCACGGGGGGTTAGGGACACCGGGGAGCTGTTTTTT. This gives the protein CASARGVRDTGELFF.

The CDR3 here is CASSWDRGDYGYTF. CDR3 DNA sequence: TGTGCCAGCAGCTGGGACAGGGGCGATTATGGCTACACCTTC. V usage is TRBV5-5 and J usage is TRBJ1-2, with 10 bases fitting TRBD1. Germline CDR1 and CDR2: SGHKS and YYEKEE (reference sequence). Trimming took 3 bases from V and 5 from J; bases not matched to a gene: 4. This CDR3 spans 14 amino acids. Looking up the rest from reference TRBV5-5 and TRBJ1-2 gives the full variable domain: DAGVTQSPTHLIKTRGQQVTLRCSPISGHKSVSWYQQVLGQGPQFIFQYYEKEERGRGNFPDRFSARQFPNYSSELNVNALLLGDSALYLCASSWDRGDYGYTFGSGTRLTVV.

The genes are TRBV6-5 and TRBJ1-5, with D uncertain. CDR3 length: 15 amino acids. V was clipped by 4 bases and J by 3 bases, with 13 bases between them. CDR1 is MNHEY, CDR2 SVGAGI, per germline. The CDR3 coding sequence is TGTGCCAGCAGTTCCTCCGGGAACTACAATCAGCCCCAGCATTTT. It is translated as CASSSSGNYNQPQHF.

The chain employs TRBV11-2 and TRBJ1-1; the D is unclear. The V and J ends lost 8 bases and 6 bases respectively, with 22 bases between them. CDR3 length: 15 amino acids. Germline V gene lookup returns CDR1 SGHAT and CDR2 FQNNGV. DNA of the CDR3: TGTGCCAGCCGAGCAGCGTCGGGGATAGATGCTGAAGCTTTCTTT. Amino acids: CASRAASGIDAEAFF.

In this sample, this clone turned up once. CDR3: CASTSGGNQPQHF. The CDR3 DNA reads TGTGCCAGCACAAGCGGGGGAAATCAGCCCCAGCATTTT. The chain is built from TRBV2 and TRBJ1-5; D perhaps matches TRBD1 (5 bases). There are 13 residues in the CDR3. From germline, CDR1 is SNHLY and CDR2 FYNNEI. V gave up 7 bases and J gave up 4 bases, with 11 bases separating them.

The J gene is TRBJ1-4, the V gene TRBV3-1 (or the pseudogene TRBV3-2); possibly TRBD1 for D (5 bases). Per the germline V gene, CDR1 is LGHDT and CDR2 is YNNKEL (reference sequence). The CDR3 is 17 residues long. The V and J ends lost 1 base and 0 bases respectively, with 12 bases between them. CDR3 DNA: TGTGCCAGCAGCCAAGCCCGCGGGGGGTCAACTAATGAAAAACTGTTTTTT. It translates to CASSQARGGSTNEKLFF.